A single sample is the source of the 31 T cell receptor beta chains below, sequenced in a study of PD-1 blockade in classical Hodgkin lymphoma. Every patient experienced relapse after autologous stem cell transplantation, and brentuximab vedotin exposure varied. Sequencing used immunoSEQ multiplex PCR; TCRdb keeps in-frame clones, though not all of them. The sample yields 35,000 to 55,000 clones, around 76% seen once. The sequencing here drew on peripheral blood mononuclear cells (PBMCs), taken before the second cycle of nivolumab. Receptor source: a human donor with classical Hodgkin lymphoma.

This clone was detected only a few times. DNA for the CDR3: TGTGCCAGCAGCCCCTCGGGGAGAAATTCACCCCTCCACTTT. Protein sequence: CASSPSGRNSPLHF. The chain carries TRBV5-6 and TRBJ1-6; D is undetermined. Germline loops: CDR1 SGHDT, CDR2 YYEEEE. CDR3 size: 14 residues. V lost 4 bases to trimming and J lost 7 bases, with 12 bases between them.

The rearrangement uses TRBV7-3 and TRBJ2-1; a weak D match, TRBD2 (6 bases). V lost 5 bases and J lost 16, with 18 bases in between. The CDR3 has 12 amino acids. Germline CDR1 is SGHTA and CDR2 is FQGTGA. CDR3 residues: CASSIQPGVNFF. The CDR3 nucleotides read TGTGCCAGCAGCATACAACCGGGGGTCAATTTCTTC. The complete variable domain, with remaining parts taken from reference TRBV7-3 and TRBJ2-1, reads GAGVSQTPSNKVTEKGKYVELRCDPISGHTALYWYRQSLGQGPEFLIYFQGTGAADDSGLPNDRFFAVRPEGSVSTLKIQRTERGDSAVYLCASSIQPGVNFFGPGTRLTVL.

The chain couples TRBV21-1 to TRBJ2-3; the table names TRBD2, a call not compared with the DNA. TRBV21-1 is flagged as a pseudogene. The length of the CDR3 is 21 residues. CDR3 amino acids: CASSKDLLVPVEEVPTDTQYF. CDR3 DNA: TGTGCCAGCAGCAAAGACCTGTTGGTTCCCGTGGAGGAGGTGCCCACAGATACGCAGTATTTT.

V usage is TRBV18 and J usage is TRBJ2-7, with D unclear. With 2 bases removed from V and 3 bases from J, the gap between germline ends came to 11 bases. The germline CDR1 and CDR2 sequences are KGHSH and LQKENI. This CDR3 contains 14 residues. The CDR3 DNA is TGTGCCAGCTCACCAAACTCATATAACTACGAGCAGTACTTC. Translated: CASSPNSYNYEQYF.

The CDR3 sequence is CASSPPSSPTNEKLFF. In DNA form, the CDR3 reads TGTGCCAGCTCACCACCGTCATCTCCAACTAATGAAAAACTGTTTTTT. The gene calls are TRBV18 and TRBJ1-4; D is undetermined. CDR3 length equals 16 residues. Trimming shortened V by 0 bases and J by 0 bases, and 8 bases separated the two germline ends. Germline CDR1 and CDR2: KGHSH and LQKENI. The full variable domain, in which reference TRBV18 and TRBJ1-4 provide the parts outside the CDR3, is NAGVMQNPRHLVRRRGQEARLRCSPMKGHSHVYWYRQLPEEGLKFMVYLQKENIIDESGMPKERFSAEFPKEGPSILRIQQVVRGDSAAYFCASSPPSSPTNEKLFFGSGTQLSVL.

The V gene is TRBV6-5, the J gene TRBJ2-7; a possible D gene is TRBD2 (6 bases). Germline V gene sequence: CDR1 MNHEY, CDR2 SVGAGI. This CDR3 has 15 amino acids. Trimming shortened V by 0 bases and J by 4 bases, and 13 bases separated the two germline ends. CDR3 sequence reads: CASSYSMASGYEQYF. Written as DNA, the CDR3 is TGTGCCAGCAGTTACTCGATGGCGAGCGGGTACGAGCAGTACTTC.

This chain joins TRBV27 and TRBJ1-2; 8 bases are shared with TRBD1. Trimming cost V 7 bases and J 5 bases; bases outside gene matches: 9. The CDR3 totals 14 residues. The V gene's germline CDR1 is MNHEY and CDR2 SMNVEV (reference sequence). The DNA of the CDR3 is TGTGCCAGCAACCCTGGACAGGGTGTTTATGGCTACACCTTC. This translates into CASNPGQGVYGYTF.

This clone was observed a handful of times. The CDR3 bases are TGTGCCAGCAGTTTGGCCGGGCTAGATTGGAACACTGAAGCTTTCTTT. It is translated as CASSLAGLDWNTEAFF. This sequence joins TRBV28 and TRBJ1-1; D is unresolved. Germline CDR1 and CDR2: MDHEN and SYDVKM. Trimming stripped 3 bases from V and 1 base from J, with 15 bases between. The CDR3 is 16 amino acids. Supplemented by reference TRBV28 and TRBJ1-1, the full variable domain reads DVKVTQSSRYLVKRTGEKVFLECVQDMDHENMFWYRQDPGLGLRLIYFSYDVKMKEKGDIPEGYSVSREKKERFSLILESASTNQTSMYLCASSLAGLDWNTEAFFGQGTRLTVV.

A few counts support this clone. The chain employs TRBV29-1 and TRBJ2-7; 10 positions agree with TRBD2. Germline trimming cut 6 bases from V and 4 bases from J; bases unmatched to any gene: 12. The V gene's germline CDR1 is SQVTM and CDR2 ANQGSEA. The CDR3 covers 15 residues. The chain's CDR3 is CSVRDGTSEGYEQYF. The CDR3, as DNA: TGCAGCGTCAGAGATGGGACTAGCGAGGGTTACGAGCAGTACTTC.

This clone showed up just a few times. This rearrangement joins TRBV6-1 to TRBJ2-3; 9 bases match TRBD1. V dropped 8 bases and J dropped 7; count of bases not matched to a gene: 7. CDR1 and CDR2 from the germline V gene are MNHNS and SASEGT. The CDR3 totals 13 residues. The CDR3 DNA is TGTGCCAGCGGGCGGGACAGGGAATATACGCAGTATTTT. Residues: CASGRDREYTQYF.

The V gene is TRBV6-5, the J gene TRBJ1-6; D might be TRBD1 (6 bases). This CDR3 region has 15 residues. Germline V lookup: CDR1 MNHEY, CDR2 SVGAGI. The V and J ends lost 4 bases and 4 bases respectively, with 11 bases between them. CDR3 region: CASSSSDSYNSPLHF. Here the CDR3 DNA reads TGTGCCAGCAGTTCCTCGGACAGTTATAATTCACCCCTCCACTTT.

The V and J genes are TRBV7-9 and TRBJ2-7; 8 bases line up with TRBD1. Unmatched junction bases numbered 8, after V lost 3 bases and J lost 4 bases. Germline values: CDR1 SEHNR, CDR2 FQNEAQ (reference sequence). The CDR3 loop spans 15 amino acids. The chain's CDR3 is CASSFPGTGSYEQYF. The CDR3, as DNA: TGTGCCAGCAGCTTCCCCGGGACAGGCTCTTACGAGCAGTACTTC. Supplemented by reference TRBV7-9 and TRBJ2-7, the full variable domain reads DTGVSQNPRHKITKRGQNVTFRCDPISEHNRLYWYRQTLGQGPEFLTYFQNEAQLEKSRLLSDRFSAERPKGSFSTLEIQRTEQGDSAMYLCASSFPGTGSYEQYFGPGTRLTVT.

This chain links TRBV7-9 with TRBJ2-3; 9 bases agree with TRBD2. Germline V gene data show CDR1 as SEHNR and CDR2 as FQNEAQ (reference sequence). The CDR3 contains 14 residues. After removal of 5 bases from V and 4 bases from J, the junction contained 4 bases not matched to a gene. DNA for the CDR3: TGTGCCAGCAGCAATAGCGGGGGCGCAGATACGCAGTATTTT. Its translation is CASSNSGGADTQYF.

This clone was recorded once. The chain recombines TRBV28 with TRBJ2-2, with D possibly being TRBD1 or TRBD2 (5 bases each). From germline, CDR1 is MDHEN and CDR2 SYDVKM. Trimming left V 2 bases short and J 6 bases short, with 7 bases between. The CDR3 has 13 residues. CDR3 region: CASSLMGAGELFF. Here the CDR3 DNA reads TGTGCCAGCAGTTTAATGGGGGCCGGGGAGCTGTTTTTT. Full variable domain (rest looked up from reference TRBV28 and TRBJ2-2): DVKVTQSSRYLVKRTGEKVFLECVQDMDHENMFWYRQDPGLGLRLIYFSYDVKMKEKGDIPEGYSVSREKKERFSLILESASTNQTSMYLCASSLMGAGELFFGEGSRLTVL.

The gene calls are TRBV7-2 and TRBJ2-5; D unresolved. Trimming removed 0 bases at V and 2 bases at J, with 4 bases between. Germline V CDR1 and CDR2: SGHTA, FQGNSA. The CDR3 sequence is 13 residues long. The CDR3 sequence: CASSLARQETQYF. CDR3 nucleotides: TGTGCCAGCAGCTTAGCGAGACAAGAGACCCAGTACTTC.

The chain uses TRBV11-3 and TRBJ2-7; 7 bases match TRBD1. V trimming: 4 bases; J trimming: 3 bases; junction bases outside the gene matches: 6. The CDR3 contains 14 residues. Germline lookup yields CDR1 SGHNT and CDR2 YENEEA. The CDR3 loop is CASSSRTGDYEQYF. CDR3 in DNA: TGTGCCAGCAGCTCGAGGACAGGAGACTACGAGCAGTACTTC.

This clone was found a few times. This rearrangement joins TRBV11-2 to TRBJ2-6; TRBD1 matches at 8 bases. Trimming took 6 bases from V and 0 from J; bases not matched to a gene: 7. The CDR3 extends over 17 amino acids. Germline V gene sequence: CDR1 SGHAT, CDR2 FQNNGV. CDR3 in amino acids: CASSTDREDSGANVLTF. In DNA form, the CDR3 reads TGTGCCAGCAGTACGGACAGGGAGGACTCTGGGGCCAACGTCCTGACTTTC. The variable domain in full, completed from reference TRBV11-2 and TRBJ2-6, reads EAGVAQSPRYKIIEKRQSVAFWCNPISGHATLYWYQQILGQGPKLLIQFQNNGVVDDSQLPKDRFSAERLKGVDSTLKIQPAKLEDSAVYLCASSTDREDSGANVLTFGAGSRLTVL.

This sequence joins TRBV12-5 and TRBJ2-7; D ambiguous. The CDR3 has 11 amino acids. Germline assignment: CDR1 LGHNT and CDR2 FRNRAP. Trimming pared 6 bases from V and 3 bases from J, leaving 6 bases between. CDR3 residues: CASGYHYEQYF. The DNA for the CDR3 is TGTGCTAGTGGGTATCACTACGAGCAGTACTTC.

This sequence joins TRBV6-6 and TRBJ2-2; 12 nucleotides agree with TRBD2. This CDR3 comprises 16 residues. V lost 6 bases and J lost 6; bases outside the gene matches: 8. Looked up from germline, CDR1 is MNHNY and CDR2 is SVGAGI (reference sequence). In DNA, the CDR3 is TGTGCCAGCAGCTGGACTAGCGGGGAGGAGGCCGGGGAGCTGTTTTTT. Translating it yields CASSWTSGEEAGELFF.

In this sample, this clone is medium-sized. This chain uses TRBV2 with TRBJ2-7, with 11 bases that match TRBD1. The CDR3 sequence is 14 residues long. V lost 6 bases, J lost 3 bases, and 4 bases stayed unmatched. Germline V gene sequence: CDR1 SNHLY, CDR2 FYNNEI. For the CDR3, the DNA is TGTGCCAGCAGCACGGGACAGGGGGGCTACGAGCAGTACTTC. Its translation: CASSTGQGGYEQYF.

The chain is built from TRBV11-2 and TRBJ2-7; D gene unclear. CDR3 length: 13 residues. Per the germline V gene, CDR1 is SGHAT and CDR2 is FQNNGV. The V and J ends lost 2 bases and 3 bases respectively, with 8 bases between them. CDR3 region: CASSLSSNYEQYF. The CDR3 DNA follows: TGTGCCAGCAGCTTAAGCTCCAACTACGAGCAGTACTTC.

V usage is TRBV9 and J usage is TRBJ1-2; TRBD1 agrees at 9 bases. J was trimmed by 9 bases and V by 4 bases; bases with no gene match: 19. The CDR3 has 17 amino acids. Germline V gene data show CDR1 as SGDLS and CDR2 as YYNGEE. The CDR3 here is CASSPGQGSPDDTSYTF. DNA of the CDR3: TGTGCCAGCAGCCCTGGACAGGGGTCCCCCGATGATACGAGCTACACCTTC.

The chain links TRBV6-5 to TRBJ2-1; the match to TRBD2 covers 7 bases. Germline V gene sequence: CDR1 MNHEY, CDR2 SVGAGI. The CDR3 runs to 13 residues. V lost 5 bases, J lost 9 bases, and 7 bases stayed unmatched. Here the CDR3 DNA reads TGTGCCAGCAGTACCCACGGGGGGAGTGAGCAGTTCTTC. Encoded protein: CASSTHGGSEQFF.

By sample fraction, this clone is medium-sized. This chain joins TRBV2 and TRBJ2-1; possibly TRBD2 for D (6 bases). The germline CDR1 and CDR2 sequences are SNHLY and FYNNEI. This CDR3 has 12 amino acids. V shed 6 bases and J shed 7 bases, with 10 bases lying between them. CDR3 DNA sequence: TGTGCCAGCAGGGAGGGCGGTAATGAGCAGTTCTTC. Its translation: CASREGGNEQFF.

The chain is built from TRBV7-2 and TRBJ2-7; D remains ambiguous. There are 13 residues in the CDR3. Germline loops: CDR1 SGHTA, CDR2 FQGNSA. The V end was cut by 5 bases, the J end by 1 base, with 9 bases between. CDR3 in amino acids: CASSPGDSYEQYF. The CDR3 DNA reads as TGTGCCAGCAGCCCAGGAGATTCCTACGAGCAGTACTTC.

The chain employs TRBV30 and TRBJ2-5; no reliable D call. The CDR3 loop spans 14 amino acids. The germline V gene encodes CDR1 GTSNPN and CDR2 SVGIG (reference sequence). V shed 1 base and J shed 2 bases, with 11 bases lying between them. CDR3 nucleotide sequence: TGTGCCTGGAGTGGATGGCACTTGCAAGAGACCCAGTACTTC. Its translation: CAWSGWHLQETQYF.

DNA of the CDR3: TGTGCCAGCAGCCAAGGACCCAATTCCTACGAGCAGTACTTC. Translating gives CASSQGPNSYEQYF. V gene TRBV5-8 combines with J gene TRBJ2-7; D is uncertain. The germline V and J ends were trimmed by 4 bases and 1 base, with 12 bases remaining between them. CDR1 and CDR2 (germline): SGHTS, YDEGEE. CDR3 size: 14 residues.

Of note for this clone: The DNA is omitted, as the CDR3 cannot be located on it reliably, and the CDR3 follows TCRdb's listing. V and J are TRBV19 and TRBJ2-2; TRBD2 is the table's D call and was not checked against the DNA. Including both end residues, the CDR3 is 13 amino acids long. Germline-derived CDR1 and CDR2 are LNHDA and SQIVND (reference sequence). The CDR3 spells CASSIFRFGELFF.

In its sample, this clone was seen many times. This chain links TRBV11-2 with TRBJ2-2; possibly TRBD1 or TRBD2 for D (5 bases each). The ends were cut back, 4 bases at V and 2 bases at J, with 17 bases in the middle. The CDR3 spans 17 residues. Per germline, CDR1 SGHAT and CDR2 FQNNGV. This CDR3 reads CASSYTSLGVNTGELFF. For the CDR3, the DNA is TGTGCCAGCAGCTACACCTCATTGGGGGTAAACACCGGGGAGCTGTTTTTT.

This rearrangement joins TRBV7-9 to TRBJ2-7, with D perhaps TRBD1 (6 bases). The CDR3 length is 16 residues. V gave up 5 bases and J gave up 2 bases, with 19 bases separating them. The germline V gene has CDR1 SEHNR and CDR2 FQNEAQ (reference sequence). CDR3 coding DNA: TGTGCCAGCAGCCAAAATAACAGGGAAAGGGCCTACGAGCAGTACTTC. Amino acid sequence: CASSQNNRERAYEQYF. The full variable domain, rest sourced from reference TRBV7-9 and TRBJ2-7, is DTGVSQNPRHKITKRGQNVTFRCDPISEHNRLYWYRQTLGQGPEFLTYFQNEAQLEKSRLLSDRFSAERPKGSFSTLEIQRTEQGDSAMYLCASSQNNRERAYEQYFGPGTRLTVT.

The sample holds a few counts of this clone. The chain carries TRBV7-6 and TRBJ2-3, with 9 positions matching TRBD2. V lost 2 bases and J lost 6; bases outside the gene matches: 12. The germline gives CDR1 SGHVS, CDR2 FNYEAQ. This CDR3 is built from 17 residues. CDR3 loop: CASSLTSSGAIGDTQYF. The CDR3 nucleotides are TGTGCCAGCAGCTTAACGTCTAGCGGGGCCATAGGGGATACGCAGTATTTT.